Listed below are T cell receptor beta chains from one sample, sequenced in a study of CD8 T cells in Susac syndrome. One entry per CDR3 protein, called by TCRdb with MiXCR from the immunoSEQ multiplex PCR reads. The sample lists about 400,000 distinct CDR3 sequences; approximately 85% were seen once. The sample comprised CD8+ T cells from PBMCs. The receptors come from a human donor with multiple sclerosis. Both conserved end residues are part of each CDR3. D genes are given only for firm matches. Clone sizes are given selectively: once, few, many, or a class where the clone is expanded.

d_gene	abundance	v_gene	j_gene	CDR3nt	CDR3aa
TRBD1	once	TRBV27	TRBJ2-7	TGTGCCAGCAGTTGGACAGGGGAGGTTTACGAGCAGTACTTC	CASSWTGEVYEQYF
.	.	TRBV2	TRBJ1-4	TGTGCCAGCAGTGGCACCCTGTGGCCGTCGAGTAATGAAAAACTGTTTTTT	CASSGTLWPSSNEKLFF
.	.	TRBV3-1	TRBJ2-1	TGTGCCAGCAGCCTGATTTACAGCTCCTACAATGAGCAGTTCTTC	CASSLIYSSYNEQFF
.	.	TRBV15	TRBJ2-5	TGTGCCACCAGCAGAGAGGTTCTGGGCGGGGGCCATTACTTC	CATSREVLGGGHYF
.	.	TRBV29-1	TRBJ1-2	TGCAGCGTTGAAGAGCACTATGGCTACACCTTC	CSVEEHYGYTF
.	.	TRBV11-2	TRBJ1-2	TGTGCCAGCAGCCCCACGGCAGGCCCCTATGGCTACACCTTC	CASSPTAGPYGYTF
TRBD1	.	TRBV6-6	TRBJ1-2	TGTGCCAGCAGTTTGGGGACAGACTCCAGCTATGGCTACACCTTC	CASSLGTDSSYGYTF
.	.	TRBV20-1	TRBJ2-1	TGCAGTGCTAGAAATAGTTACAATGAGCAGTTCTTC	CSARNSYNEQFF
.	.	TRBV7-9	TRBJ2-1	TGTGCCAGCAGCTCCCCTGATACCAGGAGGTACAATGAGCAGTTCTTC	CASSSPDTRRYNEQFF
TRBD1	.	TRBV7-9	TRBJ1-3	TGTGCCAGCAGCCTGGGGACAGGGGACTCTGGAAACACCATATATTTT	CASSLGTGDSGNTIYF
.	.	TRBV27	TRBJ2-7	TGTGCCAGCAGTCCCCGGGTAGCGGACTCCTACGAGCAGTACTTC	CASSPRVADSYEQYF
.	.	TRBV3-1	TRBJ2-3	TGTGCCAGCAGCTCCGGAGCTTCAGATACGCAGTATTTT	CASSSGASDTQYF
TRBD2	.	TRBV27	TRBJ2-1	TGTGCCAGCAGTTTCGGGTGGGAGGGCTACAATGAGCAGTTCTTC	CASSFGWEGYNEQFF
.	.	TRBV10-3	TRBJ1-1	TGTGCCATCAGGGAGGTCGGTGAGATGAACACTGAAGCTTTCTTT	CAIREVGEMNTEAFF
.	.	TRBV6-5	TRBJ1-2	TGTGCCAGCAGTCAGACAGGCCAAGGCTACACCTTC	CASSQTGQGYTF
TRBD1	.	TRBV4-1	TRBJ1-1	TGCGCCAGCAGCCAAAAAGGGGGACAGATTGAAGCTTTCTTT	CASSQKGGQIEAFF
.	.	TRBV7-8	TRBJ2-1	TGTGCCAGCAGCTTTTCGGGGCCCTCCTACAATGAGCAGTTCTTC	CASSFSGPSYNEQFF
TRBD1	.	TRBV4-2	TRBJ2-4	TGTGCCAGCAGCCAAGGTGGGGACAGGGGAGACATTCAGTACTTC	CASSQGGDRGDIQYF
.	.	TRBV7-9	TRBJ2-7	TGTGCCAGCAGCTTGGGTGTTGGGGGCTACGAGCAGTACTTC	CASSLGVGGYEQYF
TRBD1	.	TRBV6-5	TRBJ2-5	TGTGCCAGCAGTTGGGGGACAGGGGGCGCGGAGACCCAGTACTTC	CASSWGTGGAETQYF
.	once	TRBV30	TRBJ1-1	TGTGCCTGGAGTGTAAGAGACGGCGCAACTGAAGCTTTCTTT	CAWSVRDGATEAFF
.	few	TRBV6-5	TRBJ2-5	TGTGCCAGCAGTTACTGGGACTCAGGCGAGACCCAGTACTTC	CASSYWDSGETQYF
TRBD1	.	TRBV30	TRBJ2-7	TGTGCCTTCCGGGACAGCTCCTACGAGCAGTACTTC	CAFRDSSYEQYF
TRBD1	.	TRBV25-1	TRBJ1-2	TGTGCCAGCAGTGAATATTTTGTTACCGGACAGGAGGGCTATGGCTACACCTTC	CASSEYFVTGQEGYGYTF
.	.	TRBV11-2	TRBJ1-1	TGTGCCAGCAGCTTAGGAGAACAGGGACTTCTAGCTTTCTTT	CASSLGEQGLLAFF
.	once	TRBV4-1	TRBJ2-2	TGCGCCAGCAGCCCAGAGGTATCGAACACCGGGGAGCTGTTTTTT	CASSPEVSNTGELFF
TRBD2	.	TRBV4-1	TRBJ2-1	TGCGCCAGCAGCCAAGTCGGGGGGTCTCTTTTGAATGAGCAGTTCTTC	CASSQVGGSLLNEQFF
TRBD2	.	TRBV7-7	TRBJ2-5	TGTGCTAGCGCCCAAGGGGGACTAGAAGAGACCCAGTACTTC	CASAQGGLEETQYF
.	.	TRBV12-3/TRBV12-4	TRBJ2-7	TGTGCCAGCAGTTTAGCGCATCACAGGGCCTACGAGCAGTACTTC	CASSLAHHRAYEQYF
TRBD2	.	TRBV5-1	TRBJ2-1	TGCGCCAGCAGCTCCGGACTAGCGGAGAACAATGAGCAGTTCTTC	CASSSGLAENNEQFF
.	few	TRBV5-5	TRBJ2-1	TGTGCCAGCAGCTACCCAAGCTCCTACAATGAGCAGTTCTTC	CASSYPSSYNEQFF
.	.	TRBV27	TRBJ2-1	TGTGCCAGCAGTCCCCTGGCCAATGAGCAGTTCTTC	CASSPLANEQFF
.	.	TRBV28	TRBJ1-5	TGTGCCAGCAGTTCAGCCGGAGATAGCAATCAGCCCCAGCATTTT	CASSSAGDSNQPQHF
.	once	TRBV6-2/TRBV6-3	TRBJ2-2	TGTGCCAGCACCCCAGACGGGGAGCTGTTTTTT	CASTPDGELFF
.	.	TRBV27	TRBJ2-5	TGTGCCAGCAGTTTATTCGGGCTAGCCCAAGAGACCCAGTACTTC	CASSLFGLAQETQYF
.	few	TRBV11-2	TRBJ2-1	TGTGCCAGCAGCTCCGTCCGGGCCAGTTACAATGAGCAGTTCTTC	CASSSVRASYNEQFF
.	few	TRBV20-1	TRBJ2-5	TGCAGTGCTAGAGAGATTGCCCGGACAGCTCAAGAGACCCAGTACTTC	CSAREIARTAQETQYF
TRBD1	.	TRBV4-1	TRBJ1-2	TGCGCCAGCAGCCAAGATGCGACAGGGAGAAACTATGGCTACACCTTC	CASSQDATGRNYGYTF
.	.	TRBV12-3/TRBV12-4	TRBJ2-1	TGTGCCAGCAGTTTAGATACAGGGCCTAATGAGCAGTTCTTC	CASSLDTGPNEQFF
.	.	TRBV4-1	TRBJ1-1	TGCGCCAGCAGCCAAGCTGGGGGGTCCACTGAAGCTTTCTTT	CASSQAGGSTEAFF
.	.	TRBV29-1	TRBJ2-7	TGCAGCGTTGTGGAGGGGCGCCTAACCTACGAGCAGTACTTC	CSVVEGRLTYEQYF
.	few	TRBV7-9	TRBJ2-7	TGTGCCAGCAGCGGTAGATACGAGCAGTACTTC	CASSGRYEQYF
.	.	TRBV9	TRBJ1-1	TGTGCCAGCAGCGTAGTGGCTGCTGGGTTGGCTGAAGCTTTCTTT	CASSVVAAGLAEAFF
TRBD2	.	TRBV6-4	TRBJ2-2	TGTGCCAGCAGTATGACTAGCGGAAGCACCGGGGAGCTGTTTTTT	CASSMTSGSTGELFF
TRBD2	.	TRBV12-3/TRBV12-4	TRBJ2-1	TGTGCCAGCATCCGAAGCGGGATAAGAAATGAGCAGTTCTTC	CASIRSGIRNEQFF
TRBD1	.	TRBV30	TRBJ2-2	TGTGCCTGTCACAGGGGAATAAACACCGGGGAGCTGTTTTTT	CACHRGINTGELFF
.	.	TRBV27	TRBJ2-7	TGTGCCAGCAGTTTTTCGCTCGGAGGGCTCGACGAGCAGTACTTC	CASSFSLGGLDEQYF
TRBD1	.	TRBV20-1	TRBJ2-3	TGCAGTGCTAGAGATTCGTTTGTGGGACAGGGAGCAGATGCGCAGTATTTT	CSARDSFVGQGADAQYF
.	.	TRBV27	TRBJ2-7	TGTGCCAGCAGTCCCGAGGCAAGAAGTTACGAGCAGTACTTC	CASSPEARSYEQYF
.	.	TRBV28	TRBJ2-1	TGTGCCAGCAGTTTGTTAGGTGGGGTTTGGAGAAATGAGCAGTTCTTC	CASSLLGGVWRNEQFF
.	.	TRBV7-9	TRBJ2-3	TGTGCCAGCAGCCCTACTAGTGCAGATACGCAGTATTTT	CASSPTSADTQYF
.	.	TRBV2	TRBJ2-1	TGTGCCAGCAGTGAAGCAGGGAACTCCTACAATGAGCAGTTCTTC	CASSEAGNSYNEQFF